The clone carrying this T cell receptor (beta chain) was observed at least ten times. This specimen belongs to a study of neurological immune-mediated disorders. The cDNA came from 5'RACE with 10-nucleotide random UMIs. TCRdb fed the 5' RACE reads into MiXCR, producing one record per CDR3 protein. This table has almost 30,000 distinct CDR3 sequences, about 12% appearing once. The healthy controls volunteered at a blood bank in Maryland, USA. This CDR3 is 16 amino acids long. Germline V gene sequence: CDR1 MGHRA, CDR2 YSYEKL. V shed 4 bases and J shed 4 bases, with 18 bases lying between them. The receptor was isolated from an older woman in good health. The V call is TRBV4-1, the J call TRBJ2-3; D is perhaps TRBD1 or TRBD2 (7 bases each). The sample comprised PBMCs. CDR3 DNA sequence: TGCGCCAGCAGCCTGTCACCAGGGGGGGCCGCAGATACGCAGTATTTT. It encodes CASSLSPGGAADTQYF.